The TCR beta chain under discussion was sequenced for a study of human T cells and chemical hapten exposure. Study context: For sensitization, 2% DPC was applied to a roughly 2 cm by roughly 2 cm patch of upper inner arm skin. General study findings and limits: Significantly more large CDR3 similarity clusters were formed by expanded TCRs than by controls.

This clonotype was seen just once. The antigen remains unidentified. TCRdb independently ran MiXCR on the RACE reads; one entry per CDR3 protein. In the table there are 65,000 to 80,000 distinct CDR3 sequences, under 13% of which are singletons. Time point denoted: patch test 1, 2 weeks after DPC sensitization. As to treatment: therapeutic diphenylcyclopropenone sensitization with weekly scalp DPC. The specimen was whole blood, collected in connection with sensitization to the hapten diphenylcyclopropenone (DPC). The sequence derives from a woman between 45 and 65 years old with alopecia areata. Some clones in this sample may be carry-over from other donors' samples.

The chain's CDR3 is CATNGLYEQYF. The CDR3 region has the DNA TGTGCCACCAACGGACTGTACGAGCAGTACTTC. The V call is TRBV6-2 or TRBV6-3, the J call TRBJ2-7, with D perhaps TRBD2 (5 bases). The CDR3 sequence is 11 residues long. V lost 10 bases to trimming and J lost 4 bases, with 11 bases between them. Germline values: CDR1 MNHEY, CDR2 SVGEGT.